The clone carrying this T cell receptor beta chain has a count of ten or more. This sample is part of a study of T-cell reconstitution after alpha-beta-depleted transplantation in children. Using unique molecular identifiers, the investigators prepared the TCRbeta library. TCRdb re-called the PCR reads with MiXCR, one entry per CDR3 protein. The sample records a few hundred thousand distinct CDR3 sequences, around 20% being singletons. This specimen was PBMCs from the stem cell graft donor, taken from the stem cell graft. This sequence originates from a human donor who donated a stem cell graft to a child with acute myeloid leukemia.

This chain's CDR3 is CASSERTDRGYEQYF. CDR3 bases: TGTGCCAGCAGTGAGAGGACAGATAGGGGGTACGAGCAGTACTTC. The chain recombines TRBV25-1 with TRBJ2-7; tentative D call: TRBD1 (6 bases). From germline, CDR1 is MGHDK and CDR2 SYGVNS. V lost 3 bases and J lost 4, with 16 bases in between. This CDR3 region has 15 residues.